Listed below are T cell receptor beta chains from one sample, sequenced in a study of cytomegalovirus exposure and HLA in healthy donors. Generated by immunoSEQ multiplex PCR, the TCRdb table keeps only in-frame clones and is missing some. Among about 76,000 clones listed, around 84% were seen once. Material for sequencing was PBMCs. All receptors come from a middle-aged woman in good health and CMV-seropositive. Each CDR3 is given with its conserved first and last residue. D genes are given only for firm matches. Clone size is not always given. Where it is, it says once, few, many or a class for expanded clones.

>TRBV13|.|.|TRBJ2-2
TGTGCCAGCAGCTTAGTAACAGCAGGGACCGGGGAGCTGTTTTTT
CASSLVTAGTGELFF
>TRBV9|.|once|TRBJ1-3
TGTGCCAGCAGCTCGCATGCGGGGAGTAACACCATATATTTT
CASSSHAGSNTIYF
>TRBV28|TRBD1|.|TRBJ2-7
TGTGCCAGCACTGGCAGGGGGTTCGAGCAGTACTTC
CASTGRGFEQYF
>TRBV7-2|TRBD2|once|TRBJ2-7
TGTGCCAGCAGCTTAGCGGCTAGCGGGGGGGTCTACGAGCAGTACTTC
CASSLAASGGVYEQYF
>TRBV9|TRBD1|.|TRBJ2-3
TGTGCCAGCAGCGTAGCAGGGGGCTCCCTATTAGCAGATACGCAGTATTTT
CASSVAGGSLLADTQYF
>TRBV9|.|.|TRBJ2-1
TGTGCCAGCAGCGTAGTCCCTGCGGCGGGTAATGAGCAGTTCTTC
CASSVVPAAGNEQFF
>TRBV10-3|TRBD1|.|TRBJ1-6
TGTGCCATCAGTGATTTTGAGGGGGCGGGTGGTTCACCCCTCCACTTT
CAISDFEGAGGSPLHF
>TRBV2|.|.|TRBJ2-1
TGTGCCAGCAGAGATCGGGACTCCTACAATGAGCAGTTCTTC
CASRDRDSYNEQFF
>TRBV9|.|.|TRBJ1-2
TGTGCCAGCAGCGCCCGGGGAAAGGATGGCTACACCTTC
CASSARGKDGYTF
>TRBV27|.|once|TRBJ2-7
TGTGCCAGCAGTTTTTCAGGGGTCCCCAACGAGCAGTACTTC
CASSFSGVPNEQYF
>TRBV14|.|.|TRBJ1-5
TGTGCCAGCAGCAGAGTCACACAGAATCAGCCCCAGCATTTT
CASSRVTQNQPQHF
>TRBV5-1|TRBD1|.|TRBJ2-6
TGCGCCAGCAGCCACGGGACAGAGACCTCTGGGGCCAACGTCCTGACTTTC
CASSHGTETSGANVLTF
>TRBV5-6|.|.|TRBJ1-2
TGTGCCAGCAGCAAAGTGACAGAACGTCTTAGGTATGGCTACACCTTC
CASSKVTERLRYGYTF
>TRBV7-2|.|.|TRBJ1-2
TGTGCCAGCAGCTTACCAGGGTTCCTCTATGGCTACACCTTC
CASSLPGFLYGYTF
>TRBV29-1|.|.|TRBJ1-1
TGCAGCGTTGAATCCACGGCGGGGTCCTCGAACACTGAAGCTTTCTTT
CSVESTAGSSNTEAFF
>TRBV5-1|.|.|TRBJ1-1
TGCGCCAGCAGCCCCGGGAACACTGAAGCTTTCTTT
CASSPGNTEAFF
>TRBV29-1|.|.|TRBJ1-5
TGCAGCGTTGAGCCCGGGGGCAATCAGCCCCAGCATTTT
CSVEPGGNQPQHF
>TRBV28|.|.|TRBJ1-5
TGTGCCAGCAGCCAAGCGGGGCAGCCCCAGCATTTT
CASSQAGQPQHF
>TRBV5-1|.|.|TRBJ1-3
TGCGCCAGCACCAGGGACTCTGGAAACACCATATATTTT
CASTRDSGNTIYF
>TRBV9|TRBD2|once|TRBJ2-3
TGTGCCAGCAGCGTAGAGGCGGGGGGGCCTAAGGGGACAGATACGCAGTATTTT
CASSVEAGGPKGTDTQYF
>TRBV5-6|.|.|TRBJ1-1
TGTGCCAGCAGCAATACAGGGAACACTGAAGCTTTCTTT
CASSNTGNTEAFF
>TRBV5-1|TRBD1|.|TRBJ1-1
TGCGCCAGCAGCTTGGGAGGGACAGGTCTGAGGGCGGCTTTCTTT
CASSLGGTGLRAAFF
>TRBV7-3|TRBD1|.|TRBJ2-2
TGTGCCAGCAGCCCCGCCCCGACAGGGGACACCGGGGAGCTGTTTTTT
CASSPAPTGDTGELFF
>TRBV5-1|TRBD1|.|TRBJ2-7
TGCGCCAGCAGCTTCTGGACAGGGGGCCACGAGCAGTACTTC
CASSFWTGGHEQYF
>TRBV18|.|.|TRBJ1-1
TGTGCCAGCTCACCGGTGGAGGGTTGGGGCACTGAAGCTTTCTTT
CASSPVEGWGTEAFF
>TRBV30|TRBD1|.|TRBJ1-3
TGTGCCTGGAGCCCGGACAGGGGATCTGGAAACACCATATATTTT
CAWSPDRGSGNTIYF
>TRBV30|TRBD2|.|TRBJ2-2
TGTGCCTGGAGTGTTACTAGCGGGGGCGGGGAGCTGTTTTTT
CAWSVTSGGGELFF
>TRBV5-4|TRBD2|once|TRBJ2-3
TGTGCCAGCAGCTTGTGGCTAGCGGGGCGCACAGATACGCAGTATTTT
CASSLWLAGRTDTQYF
>TRBV7-2|.|.|TRBJ2-5
TGTGCCAGCAGCCTACAGGGAAGAGAGACCCAGTACTTC
CASSLQGRETQYF
>TRBV27|TRBD2|.|TRBJ2-5
TGTGCCAGCAGTTTATGGGCGGGGGGCACGGAGACCCAGTACTTC
CASSLWAGGTETQYF
>TRBV6-6|.|.|TRBJ1-2
TGTGCCAGCAGTTACTCCACAGTAGGGGCGTCATATGGCTACACCTTC
CASSYSTVGASYGYTF
>TRBV14|.|.|TRBJ2-3
TGTGCCAGCAGCCAAGTACCGGGGGATACGCAGTATTTT
CASSQVPGDTQYF
>TRBV5-1|TRBD1|.|TRBJ2-7
TGCGCCAGCAGCTTTAGGACAGGAACCTACGAGCAGTACTTC
CASSFRTGTYEQYF
>TRBV12-5|TRBD2|.|TRBJ2-1
TGTGCTAGTGGTTTGGTAGAGCGGGGGGCGGGCAATGAGCAGTTCTTC
CASGLVERGAGNEQFF
>TRBV20-1|.|.|TRBJ1-2
TGCAGTGCGCGCGGGACCTATGGCTACACCTTC
CSARGTYGYTF
>TRBV6-5|.|few|TRBJ1-1
TGTGCCAGCGCGAATTTCAGGGGTGAGGCTTTCTTT
CASANFRGEAFF
>TRBV15|TRBD1|few|TRBJ2-2
TGTGCCACCAGCAATCCGGGACAGGGGGCACACACCGGGGAGCTGTTTTTT
CATSNPGQGAHTGELFF
>TRBV4-2|.|.|TRBJ2-3
TGTGCCAGCAGCCAAGAACAGGTGGCTCAAACAGATACGCAGTATTTT
CASSQEQVAQTDTQYF
>TRBV9|TRBD2|.|TRBJ2-5
TGTGCCAGCAGCTCCGGACTAGTTGAGACCCAGTACTTC
CASSSGLVETQYF
>TRBV7-2|TRBD1|.|TRBJ1-2
TGTGCCAGCAGCGCAAGACAGGGGGCAATCTATGGCTACACCTTC
CASSARQGAIYGYTF
>TRBV6-1|TRBD1|.|TRBJ2-6
TGTGCCAGCAGTGAAGCGGGACAGAGGGGGGCCAACGTCCTGACTTTC
CASSEAGQRGANVLTF
>TRBV7-9|.|.|TRBJ1-5
TGTTCCAGCAGCTTTGCAGGTGGCAATCAGCCCCAGCATTTT
CSSSFAGGNQPQHF
>TRBV6-5|TRBD1|.|TRBJ1-4
TGTGCCAGCAGAGGGGGCCGTGGTGAAAAACTGTTTTTT
CASRGGRGEKLFF
>TRBV6-1|.|.|TRBJ1-1
TGTGCCAGCAGTTCTGGGAGGTCGGGCACTGAAGCTTTCTTT
CASSSGRSGTEAFF
>TRBV27|.|.|TRBJ2-6
TGTGCCAGCAGTTTGGGGACACCTGGGGCCAACGTCCTGACTTTC
CASSLGTPGANVLTF
>TRBV5-6|.|.|TRBJ2-3
TGTGCCAGCAGCTTGGATGACAGTAGCACAGATACGCAGTATTTT
CASSLDDSSTDTQYF
>TRBV5-6|.|few|TRBJ1-1
TGTGCCAGCAGCTTGGGCAGGGCGTCGTTGAACACTGAAGCTTTCTTT
CASSLGRASLNTEAFF
>TRBV12-5|.|.|TRBJ2-2
TGTGCTAGCAAGATAGAGGCAAACACCGGGGAGCTGTTTTTT
CASKIEANTGELFF
>TRBV4-3|.|.|TRBJ1-2
TGCGCCAGCAGCCAAGACCAGGGTCCCTATGGCTACACCTTC
CASSQDQGPYGYTF
>TRBV19|.|once|TRBJ2-7
TGTGCCAGTAGTATGGGGGCCCCCGGGACACGTTACGAGCAGTACTTC
CASSMGAPGTRYEQYF
>TRBV7-9|.|.|TRBJ1-4
TGTGCCAGCAGCCTAACTAATAATGAAAAACTGTTTTTT
CASSLTNNEKLFF